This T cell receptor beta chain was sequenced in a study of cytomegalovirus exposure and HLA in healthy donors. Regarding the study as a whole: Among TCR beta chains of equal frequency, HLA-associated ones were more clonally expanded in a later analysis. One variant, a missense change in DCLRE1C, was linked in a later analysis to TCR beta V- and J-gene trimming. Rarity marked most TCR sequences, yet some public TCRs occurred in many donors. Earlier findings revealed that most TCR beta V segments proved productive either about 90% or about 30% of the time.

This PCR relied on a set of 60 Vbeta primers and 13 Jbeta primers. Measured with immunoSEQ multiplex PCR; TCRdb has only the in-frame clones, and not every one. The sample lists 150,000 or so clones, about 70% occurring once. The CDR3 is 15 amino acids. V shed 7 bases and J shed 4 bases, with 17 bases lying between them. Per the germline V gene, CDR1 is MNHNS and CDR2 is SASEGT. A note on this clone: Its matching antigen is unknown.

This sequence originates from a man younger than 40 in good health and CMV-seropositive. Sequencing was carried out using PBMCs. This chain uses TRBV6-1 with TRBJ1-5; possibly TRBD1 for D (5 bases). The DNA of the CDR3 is TGTGCCAGCAACGAATTCGGGGGAGGGAATCAGCCCCAGCATTTT. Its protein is CASNEFGGGNQPQHF.